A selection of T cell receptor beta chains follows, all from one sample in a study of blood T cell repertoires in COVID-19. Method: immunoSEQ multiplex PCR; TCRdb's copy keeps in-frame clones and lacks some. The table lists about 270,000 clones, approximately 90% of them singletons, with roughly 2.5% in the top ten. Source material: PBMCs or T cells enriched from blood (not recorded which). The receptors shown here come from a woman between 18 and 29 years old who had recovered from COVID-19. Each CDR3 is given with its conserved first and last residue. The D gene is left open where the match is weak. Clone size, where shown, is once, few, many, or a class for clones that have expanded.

CDR3 DNA: TGTGCCAGCAGTAACGACAGGGTTGAGTATGGCTACACCTTC; CDR3 protein: CASSNDRVEYGYTF; D gene: TRBD1; clone size: .; V gene: TRBV6-5; J gene: TRBJ1-2
CDR3 DNA: TGTGCCAGCAGCGTAGGACAGGGGGAGACTGAAGCTTTCTTT; CDR3 protein: CASSVGQGETEAFF; D gene: TRBD1; clone size: .; V gene: TRBV9; J gene: TRBJ1-1
CDR3 DNA: TGTGCCAGCAGTGAACGTGGGACAGGGGTTTCACCCCTCCACTTT; CDR3 protein: CASSERGTGVSPLHF; D gene: TRBD1; clone size: .; V gene: TRBV2; J gene: TRBJ1-6
CDR3 DNA: TGTGCCAGCAGTGAGACTCCGGGCACAGATACGCAGTATTTT; CDR3 protein: CASSETPGTDTQYF; D gene: .; clone size: .; V gene: TRBV6-4; J gene: TRBJ2-3
CDR3 DNA: TGTGCCAGCAGCCGAGACAGGGCGTCAGCCAAAAACATTCAGTACTTC; CDR3 protein: CASSRDRASAKNIQYF; D gene: TRBD1; clone size: .; V gene: TRBV7-8; J gene: TRBJ2-4
CDR3 DNA: TGTGCCAGTAGTATGGGGCAGAGGGCTTTCTTT; CDR3 protein: CASSMGQRAFF; D gene: .; clone size: .; V gene: TRBV19; J gene: TRBJ1-1
CDR3 DNA: TGCGCCAGCAGTGAGCACCGGGGGGACACTGAAGCTTTCTTT; CDR3 protein: CASSEHRGDTEAFF; D gene: .; clone size: .; V gene: TRBV10-1; J gene: TRBJ1-1
CDR3 DNA: TGTGCCAGCAGCTTAGCCCTAGCGGGGGCCCCGACGAAAGAGACCCAGTACTTC; CDR3 protein: CASSLALAGAPTKETQYF; D gene: TRBD2; clone size: .; V gene: TRBV11-2; J gene: TRBJ2-5
CDR3 DNA: TGTGCCAGCAGCGTAGAATCTTGGGGGCCCTCCTACGAGCAGTACTTC; CDR3 protein: CASSVESWGPSYEQYF; D gene: .; clone size: .; V gene: TRBV9; J gene: TRBJ2-7
CDR3 DNA: TGTGCCAGTAGTATAGAAGCAGGGGCTGTTAATGAGCAGTTCTTC; CDR3 protein: CASSIEAGAVNEQFF; D gene: .; clone size: .; V gene: TRBV19; J gene: TRBJ2-1
CDR3 DNA: TGTGCCAGCACTCCAAAAGGGGGTACTGAAGCTTTCTTT; CDR3 protein: CASTPKGGTEAFF; D gene: .; clone size: .; V gene: TRBV6-6; J gene: TRBJ1-1
CDR3 DNA: TGCGCCAGCAGCCCAGCCCTACAGGGCCACACCGGGGAGCTGTTTTTT; CDR3 protein: CASSPALQGHTGELFF; D gene: .; clone size: .; V gene: TRBV4-1; J gene: TRBJ2-2
CDR3 DNA: TGTGCCAGCAGGCGGAGCGGGGAGAGAAATGGCTACACCTTC; CDR3 protein: CASRRSGERNGYTF; D gene: .; clone size: .; V gene: TRBV5-6; J gene: TRBJ1-2
CDR3 DNA: TGCAGCGTTGTTGTACGTACAAGCAATGAGCAGTTCTTC; CDR3 protein: CSVVVRTSNEQFF; D gene: .; clone size: .; V gene: TRBV29-1; J gene: TRBJ2-1
CDR3 DNA: TGCGCCAGCAGCCTTCGACAGGGGACGGGTGACGAGCAGTACTTC; CDR3 protein: CASSLRQGTGDEQYF; D gene: TRBD1; clone size: .; V gene: TRBV4-1; J gene: TRBJ2-7
CDR3 DNA: TGTGCCAGCAGAACTACCGGGACAGAGAACTACGAGCAGTACTTC; CDR3 protein: CASRTTGTENYEQYF; D gene: TRBD1; clone size: .; V gene: TRBV6-5; J gene: TRBJ2-7
CDR3 DNA: TGTGCCAGCAGCTTGAGAGTTGGCTATGGCTACACCTTC; CDR3 protein: CASSLRVGYGYTF; D gene: .; clone size: .; V gene: TRBV5-5; J gene: TRBJ1-2
CDR3 DNA: TGTGCCAGCTCCCTCGGCCGAGGGCCCCAAGAGACCCAGTACTTC; CDR3 protein: CASSLGRGPQETQYF; D gene: .; clone size: .; V gene: TRBV18; J gene: TRBJ2-5
CDR3 DNA: TGTGCCAGCGGGGAGGCCGTGAACACTGAAGCTTTCTTT; CDR3 protein: CASGEAVNTEAFF; D gene: .; clone size: .; V gene: TRBV19; J gene: TRBJ1-1
CDR3 DNA: TGTGCCAGCAGCTTAGTGTGGGACAGGGTCGATAATTCACCCCTCCACTTT; CDR3 protein: CASSLVWDRVDNSPLHF; D gene: TRBD1; clone size: .; V gene: TRBV11-2; J gene: TRBJ1-6
CDR3 DNA: TGTGCCAGCAGTTCCAGTTATGGCTACACCTTC; CDR3 protein: CASSSSYGYTF; D gene: .; clone size: few; V gene: TRBV6-5; J gene: TRBJ1-2
CDR3 DNA: TGTGCCAGCTCACCCTCATGGAAGGGGGCGAGTGGCTACACCTTC; CDR3 protein: CASSPSWKGASGYTF; D gene: TRBD1; clone size: .; V gene: TRBV18; J gene: TRBJ1-2
CDR3 DNA: TGTGCCAGCCACTTACGTTTTACCTACGAGCAGTACTTC; CDR3 protein: CASHLRFTYEQYF; D gene: .; clone size: .; V gene: TRBV2; J gene: TRBJ2-7
CDR3 DNA: TGCAGCGTTCATCGCAGGGAGGTAAATTCACCCCTCCACTTT; CDR3 protein: CSVHRREVNSPLHF; D gene: .; clone size: .; V gene: TRBV29-1; J gene: TRBJ1-6
CDR3 DNA: TGTGCCAGCATGACTAGCCCGTCCTACAATGAGCAGTTCTTC; CDR3 protein: CASMTSPSYNEQFF; D gene: TRBD2; clone size: .; V gene: TRBV11-2; J gene: TRBJ2-1
CDR3 DNA: TGTGCCAGCTCACCACTCACGGAGGAGAGGGTCTATGGCTACACCTTC; CDR3 protein: CASSPLTEERVYGYTF; D gene: .; clone size: .; V gene: TRBV18; J gene: TRBJ1-2
CDR3 DNA: TGTGCCACCGCCCGAGGAGCGGGGTTCACCGGGGAGCTGTTTTTT; CDR3 protein: CATARGAGFTGELFF; D gene: TRBD2; clone size: .; V gene: TRBV2; J gene: TRBJ2-2
CDR3 DNA: TGTGCCACCAGCAGGGCAGGTTATGAGCAGTACTTC; CDR3 protein: CATSRAGYEQYF; D gene: .; clone size: .; V gene: TRBV15; J gene: TRBJ2-7
CDR3 DNA: TGTGCCAGCAGCCAGAAATACGAGCAGTACTTC; CDR3 protein: CASSQKYEQYF; D gene: .; clone size: .; V gene: TRBV7-9; J gene: TRBJ2-7
CDR3 DNA: TGTGCCAGCAGTTCCCACGGGGAGAACACTGAAGCTTTCTTT; CDR3 protein: CASSSHGENTEAFF; D gene: .; clone size: .; V gene: TRBV6-7; J gene: TRBJ1-1
CDR3 DNA: TGTGCCAGCAGCCCGGGACAGATCTATGGCTACACCTTC; CDR3 protein: CASSPGQIYGYTF; D gene: TRBD1; clone size: .; V gene: TRBV7-9; J gene: TRBJ1-2
CDR3 DNA: TGTGCCAGCTCGCAAATCGAAAGCCCCAGGGGCGAGCAGTACTTC; CDR3 protein: CASSQIESPRGEQYF; D gene: .; clone size: .; V gene: TRBV18; J gene: TRBJ2-7
CDR3 DNA: TGCAGTCATACAGAAAACTATGGCTACACCTTC; CDR3 protein: CSHTENYGYTF; D gene: .; clone size: .; V gene: TRBV20-1; J gene: TRBJ1-2
CDR3 DNA: TGCAGCGTGAGACACAACTACGAGCAGTACTTC; CDR3 protein: CSVRHNYEQYF; D gene: .; clone size: .; V gene: TRBV29-1; J gene: TRBJ2-7
CDR3 DNA: TGTGCCAGCAGCCAAGATCAGGGAGGTTGGGAGACCCAGTACTTC; CDR3 protein: CASSQDQGGWETQYF; D gene: .; clone size: .; V gene: TRBV3-1/TRBV3-2; J gene: TRBJ2-5
CDR3 DNA: TGTGCCAGTAGATCAGGGACAGGGGGCAGGGGCACTGAAGCTTTCTTT; CDR3 protein: CASRSGTGGRGTEAFF; D gene: TRBD1; clone size: few; V gene: TRBV19; J gene: TRBJ1-1
CDR3 DNA: TGTGCCACCAGCAGAGACCCGGGGACTAACTATGGCTACACCTTC; CDR3 protein: CATSRDPGTNYGYTF; D gene: .; clone size: .; V gene: TRBV15; J gene: TRBJ1-2
CDR3 DNA: TGTGCCAGCAGCATCCCAGGGGAAGGCAATCAGCCCCAGCATTTT; CDR3 protein: CASSIPGEGNQPQHF; D gene: .; clone size: .; V gene: TRBV28; J gene: TRBJ1-5
CDR3 DNA: TGTGCCAGCTCCCCAATTCCGGGGGGGTCCGGCACTGAAGCTTTCTTT; CDR3 protein: CASSPIPGGSGTEAFF; D gene: .; clone size: .; V gene: TRBV18; J gene: TRBJ1-1
CDR3 DNA: TGTGCCAGCAGTCTGACAGGGGCCGCTGGCTACACCTTC; CDR3 protein: CASSLTGAAGYTF; D gene: TRBD1; clone size: .; V gene: TRBV12-3/TRBV12-4; J gene: TRBJ1-2
CDR3 DNA: TGTGCCAGCAGCCGCCGGACAGGGAACACTGAAGCTTTCTTT; CDR3 protein: CASSRRTGNTEAFF; D gene: TRBD1; clone size: once; V gene: TRBV3-1/TRBV3-2; J gene: TRBJ1-1
CDR3 DNA: TGTGCCAGCAGCGACTACAGAGAAGCTTTCTTT; CDR3 protein: CASSDYREAFF; D gene: .; clone size: .; V gene: TRBV3-1/TRBV3-2; J gene: TRBJ1-1
CDR3 DNA: TGTGCCGGGGGCAGGGGGAACCAAGAGACCCAGTACTTC; CDR3 protein: CAGGRGNQETQYF; D gene: TRBD1; clone size: .; V gene: TRBV5-6; J gene: TRBJ2-5
CDR3 DNA: TGTGCCAGCAGCCAGGGGATTTACGAGCAGTACTTC; CDR3 protein: CASSQGIYEQYF; D gene: .; clone size: .; V gene: TRBV6-5; J gene: TRBJ2-7
CDR3 DNA: TGTGCCAGCAGCTCCCCGACAGGGGCGAGGGAAGAGACCCAGTACTTC; CDR3 protein: CASSSPTGAREETQYF; D gene: TRBD1; clone size: .; V gene: TRBV3-1/TRBV3-2; J gene: TRBJ2-5
CDR3 DNA: TGTGCCAGTAGTTCAGGGAGTTTTGTACCGGGACTAGCGGGTCCTTACCAAGAGACCCAGTACTTC; CDR3 protein: CASSSGSFVPGLAGPYQETQYF; D gene: TRBD2; clone size: .; V gene: TRBV19; J gene: TRBJ2-5
CDR3 DNA: TGTGCCAGCCGCGACAGGGCGACAGGTGTAGGCTCCTATAATTCACCCCTCCACTTT; CDR3 protein: CASRDRATGVGSYNSPLHF; D gene: TRBD1; clone size: .; V gene: TRBV18; J gene: TRBJ1-6
CDR3 DNA: TGCGCCAGCAGCTTGGGAGGGCGCACAGATACGCAGTATTTT; CDR3 protein: CASSLGGRTDTQYF; D gene: .; clone size: .; V gene: TRBV5-1; J gene: TRBJ2-3
CDR3 DNA: TGTGCCAGCAGCCAAGATCAAACAATCTCTGGAAACACCATATATTTT; CDR3 protein: CASSQDQTISGNTIYF; D gene: .; clone size: .; V gene: TRBV4-2; J gene: TRBJ1-3
CDR3 DNA: TGTGCCAGCCACAGGGGCACCGGGGAGCTGTTTTTT; CDR3 protein: CASHRGTGELFF; D gene: TRBD1; clone size: .; V gene: TRBV6-5; J gene: TRBJ2-2
CDR3 DNA: TGCGCCAGCAGCTTGGACAGGCAACAGTACTTC; CDR3 protein: CASSLDRQQYF; D gene: .; clone size: .; V gene: TRBV5-1; J gene: TRBJ2-7
CDR3 DNA: TGTGCCAGCAGTTTCTTAAAGCGGGGGGGGCCAAACGAGCAGTACTTC; CDR3 protein: CASSFLKRGGPNEQYF; D gene: TRBD2; clone size: .; V gene: TRBV27; J gene: TRBJ2-7
CDR3 DNA: TGTGCCAGCAGCCTCTACAGGACCGGGGAGCTGTTTTTT; CDR3 protein: CASSLYRTGELFF; D gene: .; clone size: .; V gene: TRBV14; J gene: TRBJ2-2
CDR3 DNA: TGCGCCAGCAGTCGGGGGACAGGGGGCTTGGGGGAGCTGTTTTTT; CDR3 protein: CASSRGTGGLGELFF; D gene: TRBD1; clone size: .; V gene: TRBV4-1; J gene: TRBJ2-2